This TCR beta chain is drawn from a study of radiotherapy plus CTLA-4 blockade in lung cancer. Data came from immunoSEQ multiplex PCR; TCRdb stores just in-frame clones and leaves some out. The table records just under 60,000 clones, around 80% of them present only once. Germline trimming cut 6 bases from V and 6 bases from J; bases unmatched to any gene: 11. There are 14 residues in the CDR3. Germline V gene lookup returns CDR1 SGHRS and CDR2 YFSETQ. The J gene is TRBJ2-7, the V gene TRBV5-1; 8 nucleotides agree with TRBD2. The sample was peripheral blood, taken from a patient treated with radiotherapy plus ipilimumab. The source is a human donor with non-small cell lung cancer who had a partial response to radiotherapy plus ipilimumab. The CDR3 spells CASTKAGALTEQYF. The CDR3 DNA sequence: TGCGCCAGCACCAAAGCGGGGGCCCTCACCGAGCAGTACTTC.